This T cell receptor beta chain was observed in a study of CD8 T cells in ankylosing spondylitis. Comment on this clonotype: The antigen is unknown.

One entry per CDR3 protein results from TCRdb running MiXCR on the 5' RACE reads. The sample consists of roughly 230,000 distinct CDR3 sequences, over 15% of them appearing once. Study outcomes and limitations: Several highly homologous variants made up a TCR beta motif, and this motif appeared characteristic of ankylosing spondylitis blood.

Sequenced: blood, either unsorted or a sorted T cell fraction (not recorded which). This TCR was recovered from a male donor with ankylosing spondylitis or in good health (not recorded which).

The CDR3 coding sequence is TGTGCCAGCAGCCGGACTCCGGGACAGGCCCAGGACGAGCAGTACTTC. Translation: CASSRTPGQAQDEQYF. V and J are TRBV11-2 and TRBJ2-7, with TRBD1 matching 8 bases. J lost 5 bases, V lost 5 bases, and 14 bases had no gene match. The CDR3 has 16 residues. In germline, CDR1 is SGHAT, CDR2 FQNNGV.